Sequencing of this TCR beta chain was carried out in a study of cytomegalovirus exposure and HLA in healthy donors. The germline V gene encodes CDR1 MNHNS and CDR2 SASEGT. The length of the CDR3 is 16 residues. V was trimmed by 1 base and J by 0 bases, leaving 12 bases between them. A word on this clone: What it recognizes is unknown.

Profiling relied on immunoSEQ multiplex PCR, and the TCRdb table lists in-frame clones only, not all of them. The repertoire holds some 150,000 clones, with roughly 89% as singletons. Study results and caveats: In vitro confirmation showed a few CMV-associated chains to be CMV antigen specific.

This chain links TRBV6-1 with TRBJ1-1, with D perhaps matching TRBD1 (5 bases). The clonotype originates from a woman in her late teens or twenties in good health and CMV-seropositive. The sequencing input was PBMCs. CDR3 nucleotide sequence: TGTGCCAGCAGTGAAGTGGCTGGGGCCCTGAACACTGAAGCTTTCTTT. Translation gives CASSEVAGALNTEAFF.